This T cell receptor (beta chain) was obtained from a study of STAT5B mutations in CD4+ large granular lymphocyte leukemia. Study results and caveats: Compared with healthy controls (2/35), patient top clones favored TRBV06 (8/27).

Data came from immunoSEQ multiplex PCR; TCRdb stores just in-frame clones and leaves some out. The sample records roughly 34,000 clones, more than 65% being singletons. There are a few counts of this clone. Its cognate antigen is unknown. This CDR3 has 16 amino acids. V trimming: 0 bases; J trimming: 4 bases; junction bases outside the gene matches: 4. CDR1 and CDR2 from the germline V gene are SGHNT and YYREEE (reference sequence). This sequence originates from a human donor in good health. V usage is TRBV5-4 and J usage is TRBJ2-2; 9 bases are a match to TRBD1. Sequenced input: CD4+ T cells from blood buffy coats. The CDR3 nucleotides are TGTGCCAGCAGCTTGGGGGACAGGGCGGGCACCGGGGAGCTGTTTTTT. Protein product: CASSLGDRAGTGELFF.